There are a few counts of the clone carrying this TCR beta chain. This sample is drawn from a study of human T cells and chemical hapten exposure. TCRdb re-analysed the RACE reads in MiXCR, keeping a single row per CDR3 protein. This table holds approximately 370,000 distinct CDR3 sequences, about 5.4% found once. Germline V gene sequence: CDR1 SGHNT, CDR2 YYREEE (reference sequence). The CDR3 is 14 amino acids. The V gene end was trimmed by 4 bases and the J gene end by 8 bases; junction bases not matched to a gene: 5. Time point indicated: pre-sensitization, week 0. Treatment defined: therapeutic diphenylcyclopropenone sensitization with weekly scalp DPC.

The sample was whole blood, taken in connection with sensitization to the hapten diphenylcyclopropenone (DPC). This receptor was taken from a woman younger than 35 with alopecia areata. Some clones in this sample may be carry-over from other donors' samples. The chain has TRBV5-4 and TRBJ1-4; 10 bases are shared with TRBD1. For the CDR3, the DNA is TGTGCCAGCAGCGGGGACAGGGGACCGGAAAAACTGTTTTTT. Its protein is CASSGDRGPEKLFF.